Listed here are 7 T cell receptor beta chains from one sample, sequenced in a study of regulatory T cells. Regarding the study as a whole: Hydrophobic residues at CDR3 positions 6 and 7 were enriched in conventional CD4+ T cells of CD3G-deficient patients.

No antigen has been identified for these receptors. Primers: 52 TRBV forward and 13 TRBJ reverse. Clones were read by immunoSEQ multiplex PCR, and TCRdb kept only the in-frame ones, dropping some. The table records roughly 30,000 clones, 92% of them present only once. Sample: conventional CD4+ T cells sorted from blood. All receptors come from a person aged 18 to 35 with CD3G deficiency.

V gene TRBV28 combines with J gene TRBJ2-5, with D possibly being TRBD1 or TRBD2 (5 bases each). Trimming took 4 bases from V and 0 from J, leaving 18 bases between them. CDR1 and CDR2 from the germline V gene are MDHEN and SYDVKM. The CDR3 extends over 17 amino acids. The CDR3 reads CASSSPGTLGYQETQYF. In DNA, the CDR3 is TGTGCCAGCAGTTCTCCGGGGACCCTGGGATACCAAGAGACCCAGTACTTC.

The chain joins TRBV7-9 to TRBJ2-3, with D possibly matching TRBD2 (5 bases). V was shortened by 5 bases and J by 6 bases, with 18 bases between the two germline ends. This CDR3 contains 15 residues. Germline V gene data show CDR1 as SEHNR and CDR2 as FQNEAQ (reference sequence). CDR3 nucleotide sequence: TGTGCCAGCAGCCGCGTCGGGATCACAAGGGATACGCAGTATTTT. This codes for CASSRVGITRDTQYF.

This clone was found once. V usage is TRBV6-1 and J usage is TRBJ1-2; D gene unclear. CDR3 length: 12 amino acids. Germline CDR1 reads MNHNS; CDR2 reads SASEGT. The ends were cut back, 0 bases at V and 7 bases at J, with 6 bases in the middle. CDR3 DNA sequence: TGTGCCAGCAGTGAAGCCGCTGTTGGCTACACCTTC. Translating it yields CASSEAAVGYTF.

The V call is TRBV11-1, the J call TRBJ2-3; the D is unclear. V was cut by 5 bases and J by 1 base, with 16 bases left in between. Germline-derived CDR1 and CDR2 are SGHAT and FQDESV (reference sequence). This CDR3 comprises 16 residues. DNA for the CDR3: TGTGCCAGCAGCATCGGACCCGGTAGGGGCACAGATACGCAGTATTTT. This encodes CASSIGPGRGTDTQYF.

The rearrangement joins TRBV7-8 to TRBJ2-7; 11 bases are a match to TRBD2. Germline loops: CDR1 SGHVS, CDR2 FQNEAQ. The CDR3 runs 15 residues. V was pared by 5 bases and J by 2 bases, with 5 bases of the junction left unmatched. In DNA, the CDR3 is TGTGCCAGCAGCATTAGCGGGAGGGCCCCCTACGAGCAGTACTTC. Protein: CASSISGRAPYEQYF.

The chain links TRBV6-1 to TRBJ2-7; no reliable D call. CDR3 size: 11 residues. Germline CDR1 and CDR2: MNHNS and SASEGT. Trimming took 8 bases from V and 4 from J, leaving 9 bases between them. The CDR3 reads CASGRRYEQYF. CDR3 coding DNA: TGTGCCAGCGGTAGACGGTACGAGCAGTACTTC.

This clone was observed a single time. This rearrangement joins TRBV13 to TRBJ2-3; D remains ambiguous. There are 15 residues in the CDR3. Trimming pared 0 bases from V and 1 base from J, leaving 8 bases between. The germline CDR1 and CDR2 sequences are PRHDT and FYEKMQ (reference sequence). CDR3 sequence: CASSLGSLGTDTQYF. Here the CDR3 DNA reads TGTGCCAGCAGCTTAGGGAGTCTCGGCACAGATACGCAGTATTTT.